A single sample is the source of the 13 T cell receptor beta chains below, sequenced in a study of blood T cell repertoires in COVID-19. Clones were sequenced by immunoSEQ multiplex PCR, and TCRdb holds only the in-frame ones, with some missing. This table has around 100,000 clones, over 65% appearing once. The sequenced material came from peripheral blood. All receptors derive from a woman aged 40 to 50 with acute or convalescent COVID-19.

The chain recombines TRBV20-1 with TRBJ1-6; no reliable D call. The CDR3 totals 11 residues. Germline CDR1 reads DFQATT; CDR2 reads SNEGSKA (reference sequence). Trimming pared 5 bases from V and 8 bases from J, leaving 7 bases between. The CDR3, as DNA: TGCAGTGCTCGGACTTATTCACCCCTCCACTTT. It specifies CSARTYSPLHF.

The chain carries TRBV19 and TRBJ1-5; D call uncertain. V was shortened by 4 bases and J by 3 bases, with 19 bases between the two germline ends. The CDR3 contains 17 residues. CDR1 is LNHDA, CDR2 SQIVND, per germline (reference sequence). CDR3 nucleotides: TGTGCCAGTAGTACCGACACTCACCCACTTCCCAATCAGCCCCAGCATTTT. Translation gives CASSTDTHPLPNQPQHF.

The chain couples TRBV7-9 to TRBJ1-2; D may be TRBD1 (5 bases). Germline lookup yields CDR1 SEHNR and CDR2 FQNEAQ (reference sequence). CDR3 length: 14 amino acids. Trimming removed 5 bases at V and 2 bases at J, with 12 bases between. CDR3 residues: CASSLPTENYGYTF. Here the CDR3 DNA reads TGTGCCAGCAGCCTCCCGACAGAAAACTATGGCTACACCTTC.

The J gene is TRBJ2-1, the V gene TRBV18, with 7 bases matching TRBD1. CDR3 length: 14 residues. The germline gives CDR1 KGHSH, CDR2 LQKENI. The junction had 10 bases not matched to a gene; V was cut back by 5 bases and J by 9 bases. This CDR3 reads CASSSRDSGPEQFF. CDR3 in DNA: TGTGCCAGCTCATCCCGGGACAGCGGACCTGAGCAGTTCTTC.

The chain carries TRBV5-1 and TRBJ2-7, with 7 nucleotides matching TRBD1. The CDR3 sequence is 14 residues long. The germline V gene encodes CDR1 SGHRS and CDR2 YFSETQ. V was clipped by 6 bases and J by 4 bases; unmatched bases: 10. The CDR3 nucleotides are TGCGCCAGCACCCCGACAGGGTTCGGGTACGAGCAGTACTTC. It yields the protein CASTPTGFGYEQYF. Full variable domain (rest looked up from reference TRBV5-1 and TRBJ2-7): KAGVTQTPRYLIKTRGQQVTLSCSPISGHRSVSWYQQTPGQGLQFLFEYFSETQRNKGNFPGRFSGRQFSNSRSEMNVSTLELGDSALYLCASTPTGFGYEQYFGPGTRLTVT.

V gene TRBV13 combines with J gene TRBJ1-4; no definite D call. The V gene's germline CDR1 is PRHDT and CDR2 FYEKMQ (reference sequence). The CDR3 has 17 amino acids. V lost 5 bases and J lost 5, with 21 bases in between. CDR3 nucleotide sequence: TGTGCCAGCAGCCCCCGGAGAGGGCGTGGAAAAAATGAAAAACTGTTTTTT. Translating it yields CASSPRRGRGKNEKLFF.

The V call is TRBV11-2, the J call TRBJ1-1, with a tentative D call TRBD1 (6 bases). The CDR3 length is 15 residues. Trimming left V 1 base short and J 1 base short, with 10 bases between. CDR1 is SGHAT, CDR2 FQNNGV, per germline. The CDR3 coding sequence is TGTGCCAGCAGCTTAGCGCAGACAGGGAACACTGAAGCTTTCTTT. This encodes CASSLAQTGNTEAFF.

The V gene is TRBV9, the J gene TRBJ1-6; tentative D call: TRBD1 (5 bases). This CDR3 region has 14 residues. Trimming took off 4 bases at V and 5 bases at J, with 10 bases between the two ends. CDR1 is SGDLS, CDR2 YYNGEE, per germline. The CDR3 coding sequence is TGTGCCAGCAGCCTCGGACAAGATAATTCACCCCTCCACTTT. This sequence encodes CASSLGQDNSPLHF.

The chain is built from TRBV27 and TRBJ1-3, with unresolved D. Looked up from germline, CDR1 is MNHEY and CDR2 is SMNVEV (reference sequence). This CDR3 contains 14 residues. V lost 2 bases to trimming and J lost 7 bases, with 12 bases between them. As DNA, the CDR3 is TGTGCCAGCAGTTTAAGCGGGGATCTTAACACCATATATTTT. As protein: CASSLSGDLNTIYF.

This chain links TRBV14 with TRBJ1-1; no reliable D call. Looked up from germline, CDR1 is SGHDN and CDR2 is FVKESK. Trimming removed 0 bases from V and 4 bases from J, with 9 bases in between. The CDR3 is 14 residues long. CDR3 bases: TGTGCCAGCAGCCAAGATTCCCTTCGCACTGAAGCTTTCTTT. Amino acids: CASSQDSLRTEAFF.

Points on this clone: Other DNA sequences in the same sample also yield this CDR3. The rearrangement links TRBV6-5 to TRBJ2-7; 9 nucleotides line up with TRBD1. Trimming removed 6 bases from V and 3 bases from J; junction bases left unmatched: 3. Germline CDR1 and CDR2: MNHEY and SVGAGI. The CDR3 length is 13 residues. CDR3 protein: CASRPGQGYEQYF. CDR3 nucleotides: TGTGCCAGCAGGCCGGGACAGGGCTACGAGCAGTACTTC.

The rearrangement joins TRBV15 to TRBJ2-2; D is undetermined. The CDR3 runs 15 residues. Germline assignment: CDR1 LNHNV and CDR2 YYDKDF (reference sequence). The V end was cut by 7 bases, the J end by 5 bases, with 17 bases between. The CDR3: CATTQSPKETGELFF. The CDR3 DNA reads TGTGCCACCACCCAAAGCCCCAAGGAGACCGGGGAGCTGTTTTTT.

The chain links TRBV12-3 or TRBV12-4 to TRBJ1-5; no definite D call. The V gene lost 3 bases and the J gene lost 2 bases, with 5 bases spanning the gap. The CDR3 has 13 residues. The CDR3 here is CASSFLGNQPQHF. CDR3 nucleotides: TGTGCCAGCAGTTTCCTTGGCAATCAGCCCCAGCATTTT.